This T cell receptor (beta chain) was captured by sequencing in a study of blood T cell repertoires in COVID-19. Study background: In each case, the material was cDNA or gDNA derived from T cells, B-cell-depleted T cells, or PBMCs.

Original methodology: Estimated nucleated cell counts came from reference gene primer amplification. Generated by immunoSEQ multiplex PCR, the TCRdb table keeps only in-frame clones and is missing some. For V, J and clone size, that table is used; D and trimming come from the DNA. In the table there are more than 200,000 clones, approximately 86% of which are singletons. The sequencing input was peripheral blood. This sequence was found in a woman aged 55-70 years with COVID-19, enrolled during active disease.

CDR3 DNA: TGTGCCAGCAGCTCATCTCACGCACAGGCTAAAAGGGGGGCCAACGTCCTGACTTTC. Translated, it gives CASSSSHAQAKRGANVLTF. The gene calls are TRBV7-2 and TRBJ2-6; tentatively, D is TRBD1 (5 bases). The CDR3 is 19 amino acids. Per the germline V gene, CDR1 is SGHTA and CDR2 is FQGNSA. The V end was cut by 4 bases, the J end by 4 bases, with 23 bases between.